What follows describes a single T cell receptor beta chain. This sample was included in a study of T cell changes during pregnancy in multiple sclerosis. This CDR3 region has 15 residues. CDR1 SGHDT and CDR2 YYEEEE come from the germline V gene. After removal of 6 bases from V and 4 bases from J, the junction contained 6 bases not matched to a gene. TCRdb's table, derived via immunoSEQ multiplex PCR, lists solely in-frame clones and lacks some. The table includes some 37,000 clones, more than 85% detected once. The TCR sequence derives from a female donor with multiple sclerosis, enrolled in a pregnancy study. The source was CD8+ T cells from peripheral blood mononuclear cells, collected after pregnancy. The V gene is TRBV5-6, the J gene TRBJ2-2; 10 positions match TRBD1. The CDR3 DNA follows: TGTGCCAGCACCGAGGGACAGGGGTTCACCGGGGAGCTGTTTTTT. Its translation: CASTEGQGFTGELFF. The whole variable domain, filled in from reference TRBV5-6 and TRBJ2-2, reads DAGVTQSPTHLIKTRGQQVTLRCSPKSGHDTVSWYQQALGQGPQFIFQYYEEEERQRGNFPDRFSGHQFPNYSSELNVNALLLGDSALYLCASTEGQGFTGELFFGEGSRLTVL.